This T cell receptor (beta chain) was documented in a study of blood T cell repertoires in COVID-19. Overall study context: Specimens from acute and convalescent COVID-19 originated in the United States, Italy and Spain. T cells, B-cell-depleted T cells, or PBMCs supplied cDNA or gDNA.

The authors' processing: Reference gene primer amplification in the assay estimated nucleated cell counts. Sequencing was performed with immunoSEQ multiplex PCR; in TCRdb, only in-frame clones are kept and a portion is missing. D and trimming were read from the DNA, whereas the V and J calls and clone size are those reported in that table. The sample has more than 200,000 clones, approximately 83% seen once. V lost 0 bases and J lost 7; bases outside the gene matches: 23. The germline V gene encodes CDR1 KGHDR and CDR2 SFDVKD. The CDR3 has 22 residues. V is TRBV24-1 and J is TRBJ1-5, with TRBD1 matching over 10 bases. What was sequenced was peripheral blood. The receptor was derived from a man aged 50-59 years with active or convalescent COVID-19. The CDR3 loop reads CATSDLPHDRGRAGRLIQPQHF. CDR3 nucleotides: TGTGCCACCAGTGATTTGCCCCATGACAGGGGGCGCGCGGGGAGGCTTATCCAGCCCCAGCATTTT.